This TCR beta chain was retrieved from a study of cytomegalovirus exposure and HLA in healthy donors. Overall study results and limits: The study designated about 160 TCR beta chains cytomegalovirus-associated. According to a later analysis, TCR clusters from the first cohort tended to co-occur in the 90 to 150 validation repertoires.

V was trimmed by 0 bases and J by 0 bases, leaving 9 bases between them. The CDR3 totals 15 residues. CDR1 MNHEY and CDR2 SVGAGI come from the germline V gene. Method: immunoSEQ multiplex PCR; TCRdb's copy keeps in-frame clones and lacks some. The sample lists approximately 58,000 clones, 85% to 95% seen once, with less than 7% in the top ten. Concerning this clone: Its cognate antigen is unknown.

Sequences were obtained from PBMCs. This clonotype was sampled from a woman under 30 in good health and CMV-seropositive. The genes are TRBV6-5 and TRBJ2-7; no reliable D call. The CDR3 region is CASSYSRRSSYEQYF. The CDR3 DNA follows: TGTGCCAGCAGTTACTCGAGACGGAGCTCCTACGAGCAGTACTTC.